This TCR beta chain comes out of a study of shared T cell receptors in the human thymus. V shed 6 bases and J 8 bases; nucleotides not matched to a gene: 8. CDR3 length equals 14 residues. The germline CDR1 and CDR2 sequences are SEHNR and FQNEAQ (reference sequence). Profiled with immunoSEQ multiplex PCR; TCRdb holds only in-frame clones, not every one. This table has about 380,000 clones, approximately 95% appearing once. The material sequenced was thymocytes. The chain links TRBV7-9 to TRBJ1-4, with 8 bases matching TRBD1. The TCR originated in a human donor. The CDR3 DNA reads as TGTGCCAGCAGTTCCGGGACAGGATTGGAAAAACTGTTTTTT. Encoded protein: CASSSGTGLEKLFF.